This T cell receptor (beta chain) is drawn from a study of blood T cells in healthy people across ages. Study-level findings and limits: Relative to aged donors, long-lived donors carried more naive CD4+ cells and displayed higher diversity. Not knowing donor CMV status may have confounded expanded clonotype changes.

Each sample yielded at least 6 million isolated PBMCs. Primed by a sample-barcoded 5' primer and a J-beta primer mix, a second PCR proceeded for about 6 to 11 cycles. Every sample produced at least 2.5 million CDR3-containing paired-end reads. In TCRdb, the 5' RACE reads were re-called with MiXCR into one record per CDR3 protein. The sample lists approximately 600,000 distinct CDR3 sequences, 45% to 65% occurring once. This CDR3 is built from 14 residues. V was clipped by 3 bases and J by 9 bases; unmatched bases: 7. From germline, CDR1 is DFQATT and CDR2 SNEGSKA (reference sequence). As for this clonotype: The antigen remains undetermined.

The sequence came from a man in his fifties or sixties in good health. Sequencing input: blood. This chain joins TRBV20-1 and TRBJ2-1, with 11 bases aligning to TRBD1. Here the CDR3 reads CSASRGQGGGEQFF. In DNA, the CDR3 is TGCAGTGCTAGCCGGGGACAGGGGGGAGGTGAGCAGTTCTTC.